The clone carrying this TCR beta chain was detected only a few times. The data were taken from a study of blood T cell repertoires in COVID-19. On the study more broadly: The samples span acute and convalescent COVID-19 from the United States, Italy and Spain. In each case, the material was cDNA or gDNA derived from T cells, B-cell-depleted T cells, or PBMCs.

V was clipped by 6 bases and J by 5 bases, with 7 bases between them. Germline loops: CDR1 SQVTM, CDR2 ANQGSEA. The CDR3 has 10 amino acids. The data were produced by immunoSEQ multiplex PCR, yet TCRdb's version contains in-frame clones alone and is incomplete. This sample carries around 250,000 clones, roughly 89% of them seen once, and the ten largest clones take approximately 1.5%. This receptor was obtained from a woman aged 35 to 49 who had recovered from COVID-19. The sequenced material came from peripheral blood. The chain combines TRBV29-1 with TRBJ1-1, with D uncertain. The CDR3 loop is CSVPGTEAFF. As DNA, the CDR3 is TGCAGCGTACCGGGGACTGAAGCTTTCTTT.